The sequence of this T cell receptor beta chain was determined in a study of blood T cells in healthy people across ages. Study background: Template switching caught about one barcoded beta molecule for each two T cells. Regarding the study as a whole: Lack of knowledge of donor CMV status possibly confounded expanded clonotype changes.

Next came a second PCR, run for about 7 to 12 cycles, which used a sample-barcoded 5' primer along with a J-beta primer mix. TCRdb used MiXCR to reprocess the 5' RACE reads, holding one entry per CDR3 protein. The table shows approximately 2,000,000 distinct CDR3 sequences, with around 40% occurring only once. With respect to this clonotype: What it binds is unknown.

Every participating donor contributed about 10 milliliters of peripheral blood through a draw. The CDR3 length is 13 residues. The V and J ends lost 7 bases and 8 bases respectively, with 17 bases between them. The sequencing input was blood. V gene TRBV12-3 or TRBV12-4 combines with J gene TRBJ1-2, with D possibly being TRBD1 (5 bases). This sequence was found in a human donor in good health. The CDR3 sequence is CASTLTVRGGYTF. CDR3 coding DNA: TGTGCCAGCACCTTGACAGTTCGGGGCGGCTACACCTTC.